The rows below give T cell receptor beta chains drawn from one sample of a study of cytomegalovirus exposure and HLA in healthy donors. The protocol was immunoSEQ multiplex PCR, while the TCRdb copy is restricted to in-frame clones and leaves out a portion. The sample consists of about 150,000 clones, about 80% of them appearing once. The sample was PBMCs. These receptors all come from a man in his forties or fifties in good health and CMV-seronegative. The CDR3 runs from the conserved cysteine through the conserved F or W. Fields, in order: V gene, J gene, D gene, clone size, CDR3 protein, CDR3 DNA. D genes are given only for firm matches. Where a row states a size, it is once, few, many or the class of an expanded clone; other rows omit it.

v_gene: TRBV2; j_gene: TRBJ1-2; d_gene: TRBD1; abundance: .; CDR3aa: CASSWDRGISGYGYTF; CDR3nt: TGTGCCAGCAGTTGGGACAGGGGAATCTCAGGCTATGGCTACACCTTC
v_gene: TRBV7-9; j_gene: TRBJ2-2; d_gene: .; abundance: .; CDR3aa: CASSLEGAGELFF; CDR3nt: TGTGCCAGCAGCTTAGAGGGGGCCGGGGAGCTGTTTTTT
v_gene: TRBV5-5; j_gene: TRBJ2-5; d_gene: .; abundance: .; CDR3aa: CASSGDTQETQYF; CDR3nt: TGTGCCAGCAGCGGGGACACCCAAGAGACCCAGTACTTC
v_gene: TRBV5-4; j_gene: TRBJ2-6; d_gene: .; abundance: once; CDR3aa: CASSFINSGANVLTF; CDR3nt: TGTGCCAGCAGCTTTATAAACTCTGGGGCCAACGTCCTGACTTTC
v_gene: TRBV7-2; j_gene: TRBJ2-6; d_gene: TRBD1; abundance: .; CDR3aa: CASSPRQGTGANVLTF; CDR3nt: TGTGCCAGCAGCCCCAGACAGGGAACCGGGGCCAACGTCCTGACTTTC
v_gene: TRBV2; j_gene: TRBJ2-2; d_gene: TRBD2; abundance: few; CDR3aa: CASTGTSANTGELFF; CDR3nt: TGTGCCAGCACTGGGACTAGCGCCAACACCGGGGAGCTGTTTTTT
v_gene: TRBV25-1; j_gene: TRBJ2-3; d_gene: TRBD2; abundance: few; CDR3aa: CASSDGTSGVGDTQYF; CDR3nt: TGTGCCAGCAGTGATGGGACTAGCGGGGTGGGGGATACGCAGTATTTT
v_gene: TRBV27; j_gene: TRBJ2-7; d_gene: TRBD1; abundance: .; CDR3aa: CASSSPGQGNYEQYF; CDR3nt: TGTGCCAGCAGTTCACCGGGACAGGGGAACTACGAGCAGTACTTC
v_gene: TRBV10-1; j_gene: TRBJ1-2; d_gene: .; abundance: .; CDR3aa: CASSGVRGDNYGYTF; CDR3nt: TGCGCCAGCAGTGGAGTCCGGGGTGATAACTATGGCTACACCTTC
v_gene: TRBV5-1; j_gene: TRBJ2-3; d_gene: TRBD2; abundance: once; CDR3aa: CASSLRGLAGEGAQYF; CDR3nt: TGCGCCAGCAGTTTAAGGGGACTAGCGGGCGAAGGGGCGCAGTATTTT
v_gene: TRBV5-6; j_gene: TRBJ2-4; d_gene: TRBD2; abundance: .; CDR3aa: CASSRRTSGSLAKNSQYF; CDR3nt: TGTGCCAGCAGCCGGCGGACTAGCGGGTCGCTAGCCAAAAACAGTCAGTACTTC
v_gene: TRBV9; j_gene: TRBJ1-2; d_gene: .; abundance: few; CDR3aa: CASSPPERVGLSGYTF; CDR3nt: TGTGCCAGCAGCCCCCCAGAGCGGGTCGGGTTGTCAGGCTACACCTTC
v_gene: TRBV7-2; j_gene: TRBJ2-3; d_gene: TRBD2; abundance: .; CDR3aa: CASSLSGSPPADTQYF; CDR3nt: TGTGCCAGCAGCCTTAGCGGGAGTCCGCCCGCAGATACGCAGTATTTT
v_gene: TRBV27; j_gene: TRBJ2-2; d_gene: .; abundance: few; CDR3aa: CASRLDNLAEGGTGELFF; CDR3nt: TGTGCCAGCAGGCTAGACAACCTAGCGGAGGGGGGCACCGGGGAGCTGTTTTTT
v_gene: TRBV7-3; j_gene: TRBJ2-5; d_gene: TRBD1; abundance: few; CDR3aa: CASSPNPQGRETQYF; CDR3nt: TGTGCCAGCAGCCCCAATCCACAGGGGCGAGAGACCCAGTACTTC
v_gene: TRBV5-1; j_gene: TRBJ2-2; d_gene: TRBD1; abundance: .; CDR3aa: CASNRGEDTGELFF; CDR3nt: TGCGCCAGCAACAGGGGGGAGGACACCGGGGAGCTGTTTTTT
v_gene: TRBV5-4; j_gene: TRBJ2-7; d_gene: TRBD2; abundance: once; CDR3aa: CASSLGRGPYEQYF; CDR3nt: TGTGCCAGCAGCTTAGGGAGGGGCCCCTACGAGCAGTACTTC
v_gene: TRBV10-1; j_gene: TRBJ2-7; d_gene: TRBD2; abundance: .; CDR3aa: CASSAGGPSAYF; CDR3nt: TGCGCCAGCAGTGCGGGAGGCCCCTCCGCGTACTTC
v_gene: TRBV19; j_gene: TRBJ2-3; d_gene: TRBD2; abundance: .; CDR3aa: CASSLRLAGNTDTQYF; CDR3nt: TGTGCCAGTAGTCTCCGACTAGCGGGGAACACAGATACGCAGTATTTT
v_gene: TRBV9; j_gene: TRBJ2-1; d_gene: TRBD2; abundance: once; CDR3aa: CASSVPGAGINEQFF; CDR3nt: TGTGCCAGCAGCGTCCCAGGAGCGGGAATAAATGAGCAGTTCTTC
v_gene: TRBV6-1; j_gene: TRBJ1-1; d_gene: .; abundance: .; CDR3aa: CASATHAQTEAFF; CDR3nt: TGTGCCAGCGCGACTCACGCGCAGACTGAAGCTTTCTTT
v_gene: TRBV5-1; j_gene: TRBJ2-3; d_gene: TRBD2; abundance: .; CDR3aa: CATSSGSTDTQYF; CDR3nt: TGCGCCACCTCTAGCGGCAGCACAGATACGCAGTATTTT
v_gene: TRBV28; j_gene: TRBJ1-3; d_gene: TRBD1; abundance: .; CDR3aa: CASSPGQGPGNTIYF; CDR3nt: TGTGCCAGCAGCCCAGGACAGGGTCCGGGAAACACCATATATTTT
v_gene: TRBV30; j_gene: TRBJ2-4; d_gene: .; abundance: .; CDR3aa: CAWSLDSRLQYF; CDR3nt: TGTGCCTGGAGTTTGGACTCCCGGCTTCAGTACTTC
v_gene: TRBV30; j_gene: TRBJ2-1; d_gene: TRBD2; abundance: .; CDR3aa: CAWWGGYHEQFF; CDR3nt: TGTGCCTGGTGGGGGGGGTACCATGAGCAGTTCTTC
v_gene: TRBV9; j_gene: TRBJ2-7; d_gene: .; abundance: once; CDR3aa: CASSVAAGTPPNEQYF; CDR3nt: TGTGCCAGCAGCGTAGCGGCAGGGACTCCCCCAAACGAGCAGTACTTC
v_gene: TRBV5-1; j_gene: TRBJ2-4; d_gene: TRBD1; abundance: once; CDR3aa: CASSTGTGGPKNSQYF; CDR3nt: TGCGCCAGCAGCACCGGGACAGGGGGCCCCAAAAACAGTCAGTACTTC
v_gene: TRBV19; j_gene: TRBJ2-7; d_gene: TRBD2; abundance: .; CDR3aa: CASSITLAASYEQYF; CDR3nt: TGTGCCAGTAGTATAACCCTAGCGGCATCCTACGAGCAGTACTTC
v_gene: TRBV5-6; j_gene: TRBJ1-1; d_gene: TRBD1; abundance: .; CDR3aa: CASSQGAGWWEAFF; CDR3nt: TGTGCCAGCAGCCAGGGGGCTGGCTGGTGGGAAGCTTTCTTT
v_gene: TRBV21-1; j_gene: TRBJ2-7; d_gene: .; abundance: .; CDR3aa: CASSPSRDEQYF; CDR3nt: TGTGCCAGCAGCCCCTCCAGGGACGAGCAGTACTTC
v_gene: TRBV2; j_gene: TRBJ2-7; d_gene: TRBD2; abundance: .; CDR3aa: CASSELAHEQYF; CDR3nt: TGTGCCAGCAGCGAACTAGCGCACGAGCAGTACTTC
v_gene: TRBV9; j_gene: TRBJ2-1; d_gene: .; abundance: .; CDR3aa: CASSVTGDEQFF; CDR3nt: TGTGCCAGCAGCGTAACGGGGGATGAGCAGTTCTTC
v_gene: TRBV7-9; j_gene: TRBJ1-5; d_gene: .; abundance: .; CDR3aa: CASSSTGNQPQHF; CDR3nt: TGTGCCAGCAGCTCGACGGGAAATCAGCCCCAGCATTTT
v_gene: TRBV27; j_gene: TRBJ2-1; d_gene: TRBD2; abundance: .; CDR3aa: CASSLRSGGNEQFF; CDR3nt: TGTGCCAGCAGTTTAAGGTCGGGAGGGAATGAGCAGTTCTTC
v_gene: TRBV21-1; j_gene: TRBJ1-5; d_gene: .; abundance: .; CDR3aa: CALGTGGYNQPQHF; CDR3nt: TGTGCCCTGGGGACAGGGGGGTACAATCAGCCCCAGCATTTT
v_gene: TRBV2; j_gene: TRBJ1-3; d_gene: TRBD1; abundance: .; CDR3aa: CASSETTGRTGNAIYF; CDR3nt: TGTGCCAGCAGTGAAACAACGGGGCGGACAGGAAACGCCATATATTTT
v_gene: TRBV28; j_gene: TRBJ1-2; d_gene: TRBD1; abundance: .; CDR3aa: CASHSGTAYGYTF; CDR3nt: TGTGCCAGCCATTCCGGGACAGCCTATGGCTACACCTTC
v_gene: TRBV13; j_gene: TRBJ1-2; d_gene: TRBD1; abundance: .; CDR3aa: CASSPGDSGYTF; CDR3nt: TGTGCCAGCAGCCCAGGGGACAGTGGCTACACCTTC
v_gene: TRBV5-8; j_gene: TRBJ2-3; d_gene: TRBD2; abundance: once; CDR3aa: CASSTGLAVLGTQYF; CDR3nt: TGTGCCAGCAGCACGGGACTAGCGGTCCTTGGTACGCAGTATTTT
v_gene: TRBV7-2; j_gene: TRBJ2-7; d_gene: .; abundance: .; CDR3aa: CASSLSPTYEQYF; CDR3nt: TGTGCCAGCAGCTTAAGCCCAACCTACGAGCAGTACTTC
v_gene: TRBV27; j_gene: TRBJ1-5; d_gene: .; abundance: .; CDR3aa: CASRPTQVSNQPQHF; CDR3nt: TGTGCCAGCAGGCCAACACAGGTCAGCAATCAGCCCCAGCATTTT
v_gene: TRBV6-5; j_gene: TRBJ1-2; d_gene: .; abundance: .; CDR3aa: CASSYSFSYGYTF; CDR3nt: TGTGCCAGCAGTTACTCGTTCTCCTATGGCTACACCTTC
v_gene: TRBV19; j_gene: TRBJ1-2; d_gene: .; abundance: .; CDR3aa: CASRQIQGGVEGYTF; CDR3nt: TGTGCCAGTCGACAGATACAGGGTGGTGTGGAGGGCTACACCTTC
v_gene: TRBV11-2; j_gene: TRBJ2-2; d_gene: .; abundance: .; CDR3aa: CASSLASGELFF; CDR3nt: TGTGCCAGCAGCTTAGCCTCCGGGGAGCTGTTTTTT
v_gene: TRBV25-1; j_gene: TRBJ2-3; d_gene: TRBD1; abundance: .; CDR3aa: CASSVVPGQGSDTQYF; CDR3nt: TGTGCCAGCAGTGTCGTCCCGGGACAGGGTTCAGATACGCAGTATTTT
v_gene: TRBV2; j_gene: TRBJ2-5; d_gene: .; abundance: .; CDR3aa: CASRVGVGEAQYF; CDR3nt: TGTGCCAGCCGGGTCGGGGTCGGGGAGGCCCAGTACTTC
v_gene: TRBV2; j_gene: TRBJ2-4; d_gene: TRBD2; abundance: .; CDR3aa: CASSVLREGRYSQYF; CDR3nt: TGTGCCAGCAGTGTTTTGCGGGAGGGCCGGTACAGTCAGTACTTC
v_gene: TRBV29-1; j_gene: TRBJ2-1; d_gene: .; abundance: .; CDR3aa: CSAGDEQFF; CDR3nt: TGCAGCGCGGGGGATGAGCAGTTCTTC
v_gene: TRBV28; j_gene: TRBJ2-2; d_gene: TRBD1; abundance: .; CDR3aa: CASSPSGQGIGELFF; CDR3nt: TGTGCCAGCAGTCCCTCCGGACAGGGAATCGGGGAGCTGTTTTTT
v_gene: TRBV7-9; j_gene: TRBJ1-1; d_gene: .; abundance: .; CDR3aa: CSSSTGGLEAFF; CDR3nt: TGTTCCAGCAGTACCGGGGGGCTCGAAGCTTTCTTT
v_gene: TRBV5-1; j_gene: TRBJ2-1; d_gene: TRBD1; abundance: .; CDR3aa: CASSVGQGSSYNEQFF; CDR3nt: TGCGCCAGCAGCGTAGGACAGGGGAGCTCCTACAATGAGCAGTTCTTC
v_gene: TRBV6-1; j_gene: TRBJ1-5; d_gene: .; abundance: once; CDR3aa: CASSEARGGRQPQHF; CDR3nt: TGTGCCAGCAGTGAAGCGCGGGGGGGGCGTCAGCCCCAGCATTTT